The sequence of this T cell receptor beta chain was determined in a study of OX40 agonist ivuxolimab in advanced cancers. Sequencing was performed with immunoSEQ multiplex PCR; in TCRdb, only in-frame clones are kept and a portion is missing. Counted here are about 29,000 clones, roughly nine tenths occurring once; the ten biggest clones make up roughly 10%. Looked up from germline, CDR1 is SGHNT and CDR2 is YYREEE (reference sequence). V dropped 0 bases and J dropped 1 base, with 7 bases sitting between them. This CDR3 has 14 residues. Overall study findings and caveats: On average, a greater number of expanded clones characterised CD8+ T cells relative to CD4+.

As for this clone: Its antigen is not identified.

The sequence came from an adult with an advanced solid tumor such as melanoma, head and neck, liver or kidney cancer. Sample: CD4+ or CD8+ T cells sorted from blood, taken in a trial of the OX40 agonist ivuxolimab. The chain has TRBV5-4 and TRBJ1-1; weak D call: TRBD1 (6 bases). The DNA of the CDR3 is TGTGCCAGCAGCTTGGGACAGGCGAACACTGAAGCTTTCTTT. This encodes CASSLGQANTEAFF.